Listed here are 15 T cell receptor beta chains from one sample, sequenced in a study of cytomegalovirus exposure and HLA in healthy donors. 13 Jbeta primers and 60 Vbeta primers were used for the PCR. Using immunoSEQ multiplex PCR, the repertoire was profiled, and TCRdb retains in-frame clones only, with some absent. The sample lists around 160,000 clones; around 68% were seen once. The sequenced sample was PBMCs. The source is a woman aged 40 to 55 in good health and CMV-seropositive.

This rearrangement joins TRBV28 to TRBJ1-2; 10 bases line up with TRBD1. The CDR3 runs 16 residues. Germline assignment: CDR1 MDHEN and CDR2 SYDVKM. V shed 3 bases, J shed 7 bases, and the junction held 11 bases outside the gene matches. The CDR3 region is CASSFGMGQGISGYTF. For the CDR3, the DNA is TGTGCCAGCAGTTTTGGCATGGGACAGGGGATCTCTGGCTACACCTTC.

The chain carries TRBV19 and TRBJ1-2, with 11 bases lining up with TRBD1. With V trimmed by 8 bases and J by 5 bases, 10 bases remained unmatched. The germline CDR1 and CDR2 sequences are LNHDA and SQIVND (reference sequence). The CDR3 is 15 amino acids. The CDR3, as DNA: TGTGCCAGTGTCCCGGGACAGGGGGGGCTTTATGGCTACACCTTC. It translates to CASVPGQGGLYGYTF.

This clone was counted a few times. This rearrangement joins TRBV9 to TRBJ2-5, with 13 bases aligning to TRBD2. Germline CDR1 is SGDLS and CDR2 is YYNGEE. The CDR3 totals 15 residues. The junction had 2 bases not matched to a gene; V was cut back by 1 base and J by 5 bases. The CDR3 sequence is CASSVKTSGGETQYF. The CDR3, as DNA: TGTGCCAGCAGCGTAAAGACTAGCGGGGGGGAGACCCAGTACTTC.

On this clone: The junction shows a germline mismatch at one end, possibly a read error. This CDR3 reads CASSSVAGEETQYF. The CDR3 DNA is TGTGCTAGCAGCTCCGTAGCGGGAGAGGAGACCCAGTACTTC. V is TRBV7-7 and J is TRBJ2-5; the match to TRBD2 covers 9 bases. CDR3 length equals 14 residues. Germline values: CDR1 SSHAT, CDR2 FNYEAQ (reference sequence).

V gene TRBV28 combines with J gene TRBJ2-6, with 7 bases lining up with TRBD1. V lost 2 bases and J lost 4; bases outside the gene matches: 8. CDR3 size: 17 residues. Looked up from germline, CDR1 is MDHEN and CDR2 is SYDVKM. Written as DNA, the CDR3 is TGTGCCAGCAGTTTAGACAGGGTAGGACCCGGGGCCAACGTCCTGACTTTC. Its translation is CASSLDRVGPGANVLTF.

A note on this clone: Mismatch with germline at one junction end may stem from a read error. The V and J genes are TRBV4-3 and TRBJ1-1; no definite D call. There are 15 residues in the CDR3. Germline V lookup: CDR1 LGHNA, CDR2 YSLEER. The DNA of the CDR3 is TGCGCCAGCAGCCAAGATCGGGGAGGGAACCCTGAAGCTTTCTTT. Amino acid sequence: CASSQDRGGNPEAFF.

V gene TRBV19 combines with J gene TRBJ2-2, with TRBD2 matching over 8 bases. The junction had 7 bases not matched to a gene; V was cut back by 3 bases and J by 4 bases. Germline V gene lookup returns CDR1 LNHDA and CDR2 SQIVND (reference sequence). The CDR3 contains 16 residues. CDR3 bases: TGTGCCAGTAGTATCCAAGCGGGGGACGGCACCGGGGAGCTGTTTTTT. The encoded protein is CASSIQAGDGTGELFF.

This clone was seen a few times. An end of the junction differs from the germline gene, which may be a read error. The chain links TRBV6-1 to TRBJ1-2; D is ambiguous. The CDR3 consists of 14 residues. The germline V gene encodes CDR1 MNHNS and CDR2 SASEGT. CDR3 sequence (DNA): TGTGCCAGCACCAAAAGGGAAGGAGACTATGGCTACCCCTTC. This translates into CASTKREGDYGYPF.

The chain uses TRBV5-4 and TRBJ2-5; 14 positions match TRBD2. The V and J ends lost 4 bases and 7 bases, in that order; junction bases with no gene match: 15. This CDR3 has 18 residues. CDR1 is SGHNT and CDR2 is YYREEE in the germline V gene (reference sequence). This chain's CDR3 is CASSPDLGTSGGIGTQYF. CDR3 DNA: TGTGCCAGCAGCCCAGATCTAGGGACTAGCGGGGGCATCGGGACCCAGTACTTC. The variable domain in full, with the rest retrieved from reference TRBV5-4 and TRBJ2-5, is ETGVTQSPTHLIKTRGQQVTLRCSSQSGHNTVSWYQQALGQGPQFIFQYYREEENGRGNFPPRFSGLQFPNYSSELNVNALELDDSALYLCASSPDLGTSGGIGTQYFGPGTRLLVL.

The chain carries TRBV28 and TRBJ2-3; TRBD2 agrees at 13 bases. The V gene's germline CDR1 is MDHEN and CDR2 SYDVKM. V shed 3 bases, J shed 4 bases, and the junction held 4 bases outside the gene matches. This CDR3 has 16 residues. The CDR3 loop is CASSFSGLAGSDTQYF. The CDR3 coding sequence is TGTGCCAGCAGTTTTTCGGGACTAGCGGGGTCAGATACGCAGTATTTT.

The rearrangement links TRBV11-1 to TRBJ1-2, with a possible D match to TRBD1 (5 bases). The germline gives CDR1 SGHAT, CDR2 FQDESV (reference sequence). The CDR3 is 14 residues long. V was clipped by 1 base and J by 8 bases, with 14 bases between them. The CDR3 sequence: CASSLDRQTRGYTF. Here the CDR3 DNA reads TGTGCCAGCAGCTTAGACAGACAGACACGGGGCTACACCTTC.

The V and J genes are TRBV7-2 and TRBJ1-2, with 8 bases that match TRBD1. This CDR3 contains 14 residues. J lost 5 bases, V lost 5 bases, and 7 bases had no gene match. Germline-derived CDR1 and CDR2 are SGHTA and FQGNSA. The CDR3 nucleotides are TGTGCCAGCAGCCCGACGGGACAGGTATATGGCTACACCTTC. Translation: CASSPTGQVYGYTF.

The chain links TRBV5-1 to TRBJ2-2; 8 bases fit TRBD1. Germline-derived CDR1 and CDR2 are SGHRS and YFSETQ. With 8 bases clipped from V and 6 bases from J, the junction kept 15 bases outside the gene matches. The CDR3 consists of 16 residues. CDR3 bases: TGCGCCAGTCGGCCTCTCGAGACAGGGGCTTCCGGGGAGCTGTTTTTT. It codes for CASRPLETGASGELFF.

In this sample, this clone turned up a few times. This chain links TRBV5-8 with TRBJ1-4; TRBD1 might be the D (6 bases). CDR1 and CDR2 from the germline V gene are SGHTS and YDEGEE. The V end lost 4 bases, the J end lost 7 bases, and 14 bases lay between the germline ends. This CDR3 contains 14 residues. The CDR3 sequence is CASSRGTLREKLFF. The CDR3 nucleotides read TGTGCCAGCAGCCGAGGGACACTTCGTGAAAAACTGTTTTTT.

This clone is a singleton in its sample. One junction end disagrees with the germline gene, perhaps due to a read error. The genes are TRBV4-1 and TRBJ2-7; D possibly corresponds to TRBD2 (6 bases). The CDR3 has 16 residues. CDR1 MGHRA and CDR2 YSYEKL come from the germline V gene. Written as DNA, the CDR3 is TGCGCCAGCACCCAACTCCACCCTAGCGACTCCTACGAGCAGTACTTC. Translation gives CASTQLHPSDSYEQYF.